The 25 T cell receptor beta chains presented below share a single source sample, sequenced in a study of molecular identifiers for immune sequencing clone quantification. Using its own MiXCR run on the PCR reads, TCRdb lists one record per CDR3 protein. The sample carries about 60,000 distinct CDR3 sequences, around a fifth recorded once. Material for sequencing was naive CD8+ T cells from blood, with Jurkat cell RNA spiked in. Described subset: FACS-sorted CD8+CD4-CCR7+CD45RA+ naive T cells. These receptors were taken from a human donor in good health. Some libraries in this study had Jurkat cell RNA spiked in.

This clonotype has just one count. The V and J genes are TRBV19 and TRBJ2-7; D gene unclear. The CDR3 is 14 amino acids. Germline V gene sequence: CDR1 LNHDA, CDR2 SQIVND (reference sequence). V lost 1 base, J lost 2 bases, and 9 bases lay in between. The CDR3 DNA is TGTGCCAGTAGTATAGTGGGGTCTCCCTACGAGCAGTACTTC. It encodes CASSIVGSPYEQYF.

This clonotype is medium-sized (0.01 to 0.1%). The chain uses TRBV20-1 and TRBJ1-1, with TRBD1 as a possible D gene (6 bases). Trimming pared 3 bases from V and 3 bases from J, leaving 11 bases between. The germline gives CDR1 DFQATT, CDR2 SNEGSKA (reference sequence). The CDR3 runs 13 residues. The CDR3 region has the DNA TGCAGTGCTAGCTGGGGGCGAGACACTGAAGCTTTCTTT. Translation gives CSASWGRDTEAFF.

This clonotype was counted a few times. The V and J genes are TRBV21-1 and TRBJ1-5; the table assigns TRBD1, which was not confirmed against the DNA. TRBV21-1 is reported as a pseudogene. CDR3 length equals 13 residues. DNA for the CDR3: TGTGCCAGCACTGGACAGGGTGATCAGCCCCAGCATTTT. Protein product: CASTGQGDQPQHF.

This clonotype was counted a few times. J is TRBJ2-7 and V is TRBV27; tentative D call: TRBD2 (6 bases). The CDR3 has 14 amino acids. V was cut by 1 base and J by 5 bases, with 12 bases left in between. From germline, CDR1 is MNHEY and CDR2 SMNVEV (reference sequence). The CDR3 protein is CASSLYGGDHEQYF. For the CDR3, the DNA is TGTGCCAGCAGTTTATACGGGGGTGATCACGAGCAGTACTTC.

As concerns this clonotype: A much larger clone differs by one base, so this may be a read error. The chain has TRBV5-6 and TRBJ2-7, with 10 bases lining up with TRBD2. The length of the CDR3 is 14 residues. With V trimmed by 4 bases and J by 5 bases, 6 bases remained unmatched. The germline CDR1 and CDR2 sequences are SGHDT and YYEEEE. The CDR3 sequence: CASSIGTSVDEQYF. The CDR3 DNA sequence: TGTGCCAGCAGCATCGGGACTAGCGTCGACGAGCAGTACTTC.

As for this clonotype: A much larger clone differs by one base, so this may be a read error. The chain employs TRBV6-2 or TRBV6-3 and TRBJ2-2; 7 bases agree with TRBD2. The CDR3 loop spans 15 amino acids. Per the germline V gene, CDR1 is MNHEY and CDR2 is SVGEGT. The CDR3 loop reads CASRDLAVNAGELFF. CDR3 nucleotide sequence: TGTGCCAGCAGGGACCTAGCGGTGAACGCCGGGGAGCTGTTTTTT.

In this sample, this clonotype turned up a few times. This chain uses TRBV4-1 with TRBJ2-1; 8 nucleotides line up with TRBD2. CDR1 MGHRA and CDR2 YSYEKL come from the germline V gene. The CDR3 contains 16 residues. J lost 4 bases, V lost 2 bases, and 7 bases had no gene match. CDR3 sequence: CASSQSERGSYNEQFF. In DNA, the CDR3 is TGCGCCAGCAGCCAATCAGAGCGGGGGTCATACAATGAGCAGTTCTTC.

This clonotype came up many times. The chain couples TRBV7-6 to TRBJ2-7, with 9 bases identical to TRBD1. In germline, CDR1 is SGHVS, CDR2 FNYEAQ. The CDR3 contains 14 residues. V dropped 5 bases and J dropped 4; count of bases not matched to a gene: 6. The CDR3 coding sequence is TGTGCCAGCAGCCCGGACAGGGGACCATACGAGCAGTACTTC. Translated, it gives CASSPDRGPYEQYF. The whole variable domain, remainder taken from reference TRBV7-6 and TRBJ2-7, is GAGVSQSPRYKVTKRGQDVALRCDPISGHVSLYWYRQALGQGPEFLTYFNYEAQQDKSGLPNDRFSAERPEGSISTLTIQRTEQRDSAMYRCASSPDRGPYEQYFGPGTRLTVT.

Details on this clonotype: This sequence may be a read error, since a much larger clone differs from it by one base. The chain uses TRBV29-1 and TRBJ2-7, with D perhaps being TRBD1 or TRBD2 (5 bases each). V was cut by 4 bases and J by 7 bases, with 20 bases left in between. The CDR3 extends over 14 amino acids. Germline V lookup: CDR1 SQVTM, CDR2 ANQGSEA. In nucleotides, the CDR3 is TGCAGCGTTGCCGGGACGATCAAGGATAGGGAGCAGTACTTC. Translated: CSVAGTIKDREQYF.

This clonotype was counted many times. The chain is built from TRBV2 and TRBJ1-1, with D perhaps TRBD1 (5 bases). Germline values: CDR1 SNHLY, CDR2 FYNNEI. The CDR3 runs 14 residues. The V end lost 6 bases, the J end lost 4 bases, and 15 bases lay between the germline ends. CDR3 sequence: CASSSSGAGTEAFF. CDR3 DNA: TGTGCCAGCAGCTCCAGTGGGGCCGGCACTGAAGCTTTCTTT.

This clonotype was recorded many times. The chain couples TRBV28 to TRBJ2-5, with 10 nucleotides matching TRBD1. The CDR3 extends over 17 amino acids. The germline gives CDR1 MDHEN, CDR2 SYDVKM. The ends lost 5 bases at V and 2 bases at J; junction bases unmatched: 11. The CDR3 region has the DNA TGTGCCAGCAGTCCCCTCCCCGGGGACAGGGGACAAGAGACCCAGTACTTC. This translates into CASSPLPGDRGQETQYF.

Notes on this clonotype: One base away lies a much larger clone, so this may be a sequencing read error. V and J are TRBV12-3 or TRBV12-4 and TRBJ2-5, with D uncertain. CDR3 length: 13 residues. The CDR3 DNA follows: TGTGCCGGCAGTTCTCCTCCTGGAGAGACCCAGTACTTC. It yields the protein CAGSSPPGETQYF.

J is TRBJ2-1 and V is TRBV12-5; 10 nucleotides line up with TRBD2. The trim removed 5 bases at V and 5 bases at J, leaving 6 bases unmatched. The CDR3 is made up of 15 amino acids. Looked up from germline, CDR1 is LGHNT and CDR2 is FRNRAP. CDR3 region: CASGPGLAAHNEQFF. Here the CDR3 DNA reads TGTGCTAGTGGTCCCGGACTAGCGGCGCACAATGAGCAGTTCTTC. Using reference TRBV12-5 and TRBJ2-1 for the parts outside the CDR3, the full variable domain is DARVTQTPRHKVTEMGQEVTMRCQPILGHNTVFWYRQTMMQGLELLAYFRNRAPLDDSGMPKDRFSAEMPDATLATLKIQPSEPRDSAVYFCASGPGLAAHNEQFFGPGTRLTVL.

This clonotype appeared many times. The rearrangement joins TRBV20-1 to TRBJ2-7; tentative D call: TRBD2 (6 bases). The CDR3 contains 13 residues. Trimming cost V 5 bases and J 6 bases, with 17 bases left between them. Germline CDR1 reads DFQATT; CDR2 reads SNEGSKA (reference sequence). The DNA of the CDR3 is TGCAGTGCTGCGGACGGCCTCGGGGGCGAGCAGTACTTC. This encodes CSAADGLGGEQYF.

This clonotype was seen a handful of times. The chain combines TRBV12-3 or TRBV12-4 with TRBJ1-1; D not resolved. V lost 2 bases and J 5 bases, leaving 6 bases between the germline ends. This CDR3 is built from 12 residues. Here the CDR3 DNA reads TGTGCCAGCAGTTTAATGGGTACTGAAGCTTTCTTT. Protein sequence: CASSLMGTEAFF.

This clonotype was counted ten times or more. The chain combines TRBV5-5 with TRBJ2-3; D is unresolved. V shed 7 bases and J shed 0 bases, with 9 bases lying between them. The CDR3 is 13 amino acids. CDR1 is SGHKS and CDR2 is YYEKEE in the germline V gene (reference sequence). CDR3 DNA sequence: TGTGCCAGCTTACGGACCAGCACAGATACGCAGTATTTT. Amino acid sequence: CASLRTSTDTQYF. Combining the CDR3 with reference TRBV5-5 and TRBJ2-3 gives the whole variable domain DAGVTQSPTHLIKTRGQQVTLRCSPISGHKSVSWYQQVLGQGPQFIFQYYEKEERGRGNFPDRFSARQFPNYSSELNVNALLLGDSALYLCASLRTSTDTQYFGPGTRLTVL.

This clonotype was picked up many times. The rearrangement joins TRBV28 to TRBJ2-3; 13 bases line up with TRBD2. Germline-derived CDR1 and CDR2 are MDHEN and SYDVKM. CDR3 length equals 17 residues. Trimming removed 3 bases from V and 2 bases from J; junction bases left unmatched: 5. Written as DNA, the CDR3 is TGTGCCAGCAGTTTTCAAGGACTAGCGGGAGACACAGATACGCAGTATTTT. It encodes CASSFQGLAGDTDTQYF.

About this clonotype: Given a much more abundant clone one base away, this may be a read error. The chain joins TRBV13 to TRBJ2-2; 12 bases fit TRBD2. V shed 5 bases and J 6 bases; nucleotides not matched to a gene: 10. Germline V gives CDR1 PRHDT, CDR2 FYEKMQ (reference sequence). The CDR3 covers 17 residues. The CDR3 DNA sequence: TGTGCCAGCAGCCCTGGACTAGCGGGACGTCTGTCCGGGGAGCTGTTTTTT. Its translation: CASSPGLAGRLSGELFF.

This clonotype appeared a few times. This chain connects TRBV14 to TRBJ2-7; D ambiguous. V lost 0 bases and J 5 bases, leaving 20 bases between the germline ends. The germline gives CDR1 SGHDN, CDR2 FVKESK. The length of the CDR3 is 17 residues. The CDR3 DNA follows: TGTGCCAGCAGCCAAGAGAGCTTCCTTGGGCCAATGGACGAGCAGTACTTC. Translated: CASSQESFLGPMDEQYF.

As to this clonotype: Just one base apart from a much larger clone, this may be a read error. The rearrangement joins TRBV12-3 or TRBV12-4 to TRBJ2-5, with 8 bases matching TRBD1. This CDR3 is 16 amino acids long. V lost 1 base to trimming and J lost 4 bases; unmatched junction nucleotides: 8. The CDR3 here is CASSLDSRGRRETQYF. CDR3 DNA: TGTGCCAGCAGTTTAGATAGCAGGGGGCGCCGAGAGACCCAGTACTTC.

This clonotype has at least ten counts. V gene TRBV19 combines with J gene TRBJ2-1; possible D gene TRBD1, 5 bases. The CDR3 length is 16 residues. Deletions cut 0 bases from V and 0 bases from J, with 9 bases between. Per the germline V gene, CDR1 is LNHDA and CDR2 is SQIVND (reference sequence). The CDR3 sequence is CASSIDQGSSYNEQFF. CDR3 coding DNA: TGTGCCAGTAGTATAGATCAGGGTAGCTCCTACAATGAGCAGTTCTTC. The full variable domain, in which reference TRBV19 and TRBJ2-1 provide the parts outside the CDR3, is DGGITQSPKYLFRKEGQNVTLSCEQNLNHDAMYWYRQDPGQGLRLIYYSQIVNDFQKGDIAEGYSVSREKKESFPLTVTSAQKNPTAFYLCASSIDQGSSYNEQFFGPGTRLTVL.

This clonotype was seen at least ten times. The V call is TRBV28, the J call TRBJ2-3, with D unclear. V was trimmed by 6 bases and J by 1 base, leaving 11 bases between them. The CDR3 loop spans 14 amino acids. Looked up from germline, CDR1 is MDHEN and CDR2 is SYDVKM. The CDR3 spells CASSLDKGTDTQYF. Written as DNA, the CDR3 is TGTGCCAGCAGCCTCGACAAGGGCACAGATACGCAGTATTTT.

With regard to this clonotype: A read error may produce the germline difference seen at one junction end. The genes are TRBV10-3 and TRBJ2-1; D is possibly TRBD1 (5 bases). CDR3 length: 14 amino acids. Looked up from germline, CDR1 is ENHRY and CDR2 is SYGVKD. The CDR3 nucleotides read TGTGCCACTAGGACAAGACCTCTACACAATGAGCGGTTCTTC. It encodes CATRTRPLHNERFF.

In the case of this clonotype: Possible read error: a much larger clone is one base away. The V and J genes are TRBV4-1 and TRBJ2-5; 7 nucleotides agree with TRBD2. Germline-derived CDR1 and CDR2 are MGHRA and YSYEKL. The CDR3 consists of 15 residues. The CDR3 loop is CASSQERTRQETRYF. The CDR3 coding sequence is TGCGCCAGCAGCCAAGAAAGGACTAGACAAGAGACCCGGTACTTC.

This clonotype appeared many times. The chain uses TRBV9 and TRBJ2-3; 9 nucleotides align to TRBD2. Germline V gene sequence: CDR1 SGDLS, CDR2 YYNGEE. V shed 0 bases, J shed 2 bases, and the junction held 1 base outside the gene matches. This CDR3 has 15 residues. The CDR3 bases are TGTGCCAGCAGCGTAGAGCGGGAGGCCACAGATACGCAGTATTTT. Translated: CASSVEREATDTQYF.